Below, 20 T cell receptor beta chains from the same sample are listed, as sequenced in a study of identical twins. Using its own MiXCR run on the 5' RACE reads, TCRdb lists one record per CDR3 protein. This sample has around 1.7 million distinct CDR3 sequences, with under 35% found just once. The sample taken for sequencing was cord blood. The receptors were sampled from a newborn girl in good health.

Remarks on this clonotype: Because it lacks the conserved phenylalanine or tryptophan at the end, this CDR3 is likely a read error. This chain uses TRBV5-1 with TRBJ2-1; D remains ambiguous. Germline assignment: CDR1 SGHRS and CDR2 YFSETQ. CDR3 length equals 15 residues. V shed 2 bases and J shed 8 bases, with 17 bases lying between them. CDR3 protein: CASSLQGPVSDEQFL. The CDR3 nucleotides read TGCGCCAGCAGCTTACAAGGGCCGGTGTCGGATGAGCAGTTCTTA.

This clonotype was seen more than once but under ten times. The chain employs TRBV4-1 and TRBJ1-1; no reliable D call. CDR3 length: 13 amino acids. The V gene's germline CDR1 is MGHRA and CDR2 YSYEKL. V shed 3 bases and J shed 3 bases, with 8 bases lying between them. CDR3: CASSQLTDTEAFF. CDR3 sequence (DNA): TGCGCCAGCAGCCAGTTAACAGACACTGAAGCTTTCTTT.

CDR3 region: CSARPTGSSYEQYF. The CDR3 DNA follows: TGCAGTGCCCGCCCAACGGGAAGCTCCTACGAGCAGTACTTC. This sequence joins TRBV20-1 and TRBJ2-7; D may be TRBD2 (5 bases). The CDR3 runs 14 residues. The germline gives CDR1 DFQATT, CDR2 SNEGSKA (reference sequence). Deletions cut 6 bases from V and 0 bases from J, with 15 bases between.

The chain links TRBV20-1 to TRBJ2-6; either TRBD1 or TRBD2 may supply D (5 bases each). The CDR3 spans 17 residues. V lost 6 bases to trimming and J lost 1 base, with 19 bases between them. CDR1 is DFQATT, CDR2 SNEGSKA, per germline (reference sequence). This chain's CDR3 is CSAIIWGTSSGANVLTF. The CDR3 region has the DNA TGCAGTGCCATTATATGGGGGACGTCTTCTGGGGCCAACGTCCTGACTTTC.

The chain recombines TRBV11-2 with TRBJ1-5; D is unresolved. Trimming removed 2 bases from V and 7 bases from J, with 9 bases in between. In germline, CDR1 is SGHAT, CDR2 FQNNGV. The CDR3 covers 13 residues. The CDR3, as DNA: TGTGCCAGCAGCTTATCATGGAACCAGCCCCAGCATTTT. It translates to CASSLSWNQPQHF.

The chain is built from TRBV5-1 and TRBJ2-1, with a tentative D call TRBD1 (6 bases). Trimming shortened V by 0 bases and J by 0 bases, and 10 bases separated the two germline ends. Germline-derived CDR1 and CDR2 are SGHRS and YFSETQ. The CDR3 runs 16 residues. The CDR3 DNA is TGCGCCAGCAGCTTGGAGGGCAGGGGCTCCTACAATGAGCAGTTCTTC. As protein: CASSLEGRGSYNEQFF.

There are a few counts of this clonotype. The V gene is TRBV20-1, the J gene TRBJ1-4; D is ambiguous. V was pared by 6 bases and J by 0 bases, with 8 bases between. The CDR3 runs to 13 residues. The V gene's germline CDR1 is DFQATT and CDR2 SNEGSKA (reference sequence). CDR3 region: CSASSPTNEKLFF. DNA of the CDR3: TGCAGTGCCTCCTCCCCAACTAATGAAAAACTGTTTTTT.

J is TRBJ2-2 and V is TRBV20-1, with TRBD1 identical over 7 bases. Germline V gives CDR1 DFQATT, CDR2 SNEGSKA (reference sequence). Trimming cost V 1 base and J 5 bases; bases outside gene matches: 4. The CDR3 has 14 residues. As DNA, the CDR3 is TGCAGTGCTAGAGTTCCACAGGGGACCGGGGAGCTGTTTTTT. It is translated as CSARVPQGTGELFF.

This clonotype was observed a few times. The chain couples TRBV3-1 to TRBJ2-1; 12 nucleotides align to TRBD1. The CDR3 is made up of 17 amino acids. Germline CDR1 and CDR2: LGHDT and YNNKEL (reference sequence). V was clipped by 0 bases and J by 8 bases; unmatched bases: 8. Here the CDR3 DNA reads TGTGCCAGCAGCCAAGATAGCTGGGACAGGGGGCCGTATGAGCAGTTCTTC. Protein product: CASSQDSWDRGPYEQFF.

This chain uses TRBV28 with TRBJ2-7; 14 bases fit TRBD2. In germline, CDR1 is MDHEN, CDR2 SYDVKM. Trimming removed 7 bases from V and 6 bases from J; junction bases left unmatched: 5. The CDR3 covers 14 residues. This CDR3 is CASTTSGRAGEQYF. The CDR3 DNA reads TGTGCCAGCACGACTAGCGGGAGGGCCGGCGAGCAGTACTTC.

This clonotype was seen a handful of times. The gene calls are TRBV20-1 and TRBJ2-7; 7 bases line up with TRBD1. V trimming: 0 bases; J trimming: 0 bases; junction bases outside the gene matches: 2. The CDR3 consists of 14 residues. Germline values: CDR1 DFQATT, CDR2 SNEGSKA (reference sequence). The CDR3 DNA reads TGCAGTGCTAGAGAGGGGACAGTCTCCTACGAGCAGTACTTC. Amino acid sequence: CSAREGTVSYEQYF.

This sequence joins TRBV5-1 and TRBJ1-5; D uncertain. This CDR3 is 15 amino acids long. Germline V gene sequence: CDR1 SGHRS, CDR2 YFSETQ. V lost 0 bases, J lost 4 bases, and 11 bases lay in between. DNA of the CDR3: TGCGCCAGCAGCTTGGGAAGTGCCTCGAATCAGCCCCAGCATTTT. Amino acids: CASSLGSASNQPQHF.

The rearrangement uses TRBV7-2 and TRBJ2-5, with D possibly matching TRBD1 (5 bases). V lost 4 bases and J lost 3, with 9 bases in between. This CDR3 region has 13 residues. Germline assignment: CDR1 SGHTA and CDR2 FQGNSA. CDR3 sequence: CASSSTVEETQYF. CDR3 nucleotide sequence: TGTGCCAGCAGCTCGACAGTAGAAGAGACCCAGTACTTC.

This chain joins TRBV20-1 and TRBJ2-7, with 8 bases lining up with TRBD2. J was trimmed by 4 bases and V by 3 bases; bases with no gene match: 2. The CDR3 spans 12 residues. The germline gives CDR1 DFQATT, CDR2 SNEGSKA (reference sequence). The CDR3 protein is CSASGGGYEQYF. For the CDR3, the DNA is TGCAGTGCTAGCGGGGGGGGTTACGAGCAGTACTTC.

This clonotype was seen a few times. The chain links TRBV27 to TRBJ2-7, with 10 bases matching TRBD2. Germline V CDR1 and CDR2: MNHEY, SMNVEV (reference sequence). The CDR3 has 17 residues. After removal of 0 bases from V and 0 bases from J, the junction contained 5 bases not matched to a gene. The CDR3 protein is CASSLSQREGHSYEQYF. The CDR3 coding sequence is TGTGCCAGCAGTTTATCTCAGCGGGAGGGACACTCCTACGAGCAGTACTTC.

This clonotype was observed a few times. The V gene is TRBV7-9, the J gene TRBJ2-5; maybe TRBD2 (6 bases). The ends were cut back, 5 bases at V and 11 bases at J, with 27 bases in the middle. Germline CDR1 and CDR2: SEHNR and FQNEAQ (reference sequence). This CDR3 comprises 16 residues. The CDR3: CASSRGLTPQRFEQYF. DNA for the CDR3: TGTGCCAGCAGCCGCGGACTAACGCCACAACGTTTTGAGCAGTACTTC.

In this sample, this clonotype turned up a few times. This sequence joins TRBV29-1 and TRBJ2-3; tentative D call: TRBD2 (7 bases). The CDR3 spans 14 residues. In germline, CDR1 is SQVTM, CDR2 ANQGSEA. Trimming took 7 bases from V and 8 from J, leaving 22 bases between them. The CDR3, as DNA: TGCAGCGCCGCGGTGGAGGGGGGGGGCCCTACGCAGTATTTT. Protein sequence: CSAAVEGGGPTQYF.

The V call is TRBV7-9, the J call TRBJ2-5; TRBD1 matches at 12 bases. In germline, CDR1 is SEHNR, CDR2 FQNEAQ (reference sequence). This CDR3 spans 16 amino acids. V dropped 5 bases and J dropped 11; count of bases not matched to a gene: 15. In DNA, the CDR3 is TGTGCCAGCAGCACCAAACCAGGGACAGGGGGCAATGAGCAGTACTTC. This translates into CASSTKPGTGGNEQYF. The complete variable domain, with remaining parts taken from reference TRBV7-9 and TRBJ2-5, reads DTGVSQNPRHKITKRGQNVTFRCDPISEHNRLYWYRQTLGQGPEFLTYFQNEAQLEKSRLLSDRFSAERPKGSFSTLEIQRTEQGDSAMYLCASSTKPGTGGNEQYFGPGTRLLVL.

This clonotype appeared a few times. The rearrangement uses TRBV20-1 and TRBJ2-3, with D unresolved. The ends were cut back, 3 bases at V and 4 bases at J, with 11 bases in the middle. Germline V lookup: CDR1 DFQATT, CDR2 SNEGSKA (reference sequence). CDR3 length equals 13 residues. CDR3 amino acids: CSARRLSADTQYF. CDR3 nucleotide sequence: TGCAGTGCTAGGCGTCTGTCTGCAGATACGCAGTATTTT.

Only one count was recorded for this clonotype. The chain employs TRBV7-8 and TRBJ1-4; 9 bases match TRBD1. CDR3 size: 15 residues. V was clipped by 5 bases and J by 4 bases; unmatched bases: 5. CDR1 and CDR2 from the germline V gene are SGHVS and FQNEAQ. The CDR3 protein is CASSRDRAYNEKLFF. In DNA form, the CDR3 reads TGTGCCAGCAGCCGGGACAGGGCTTATAATGAAAAACTGTTTTTT.